This T cell receptor beta chain emerged from a study of blood T cell repertoires in COVID-19. The V gene lost 6 bases and the J gene lost 0 bases, with 14 bases spanning the gap. Germline loops: CDR1 LNHDA, CDR2 SQIVND (reference sequence). CDR3 length: 15 residues. Clones were read by immunoSEQ multiplex PCR, and TCRdb kept only the in-frame ones, dropping some. The sample lists 250,000 to 300,000 clones; 81% were seen once. The sequencing input was peripheral blood. The source is an older woman with active or convalescent COVID-19. The chain combines TRBV19 with TRBJ1-1; D may be TRBD1 (6 bases). This CDR3 reads CASSTQGSMNTEAFF. CDR3 sequence (DNA): TGTGCCAGTAGCACACAGGGATCAATGAACACTGAAGCTTTCTTT.